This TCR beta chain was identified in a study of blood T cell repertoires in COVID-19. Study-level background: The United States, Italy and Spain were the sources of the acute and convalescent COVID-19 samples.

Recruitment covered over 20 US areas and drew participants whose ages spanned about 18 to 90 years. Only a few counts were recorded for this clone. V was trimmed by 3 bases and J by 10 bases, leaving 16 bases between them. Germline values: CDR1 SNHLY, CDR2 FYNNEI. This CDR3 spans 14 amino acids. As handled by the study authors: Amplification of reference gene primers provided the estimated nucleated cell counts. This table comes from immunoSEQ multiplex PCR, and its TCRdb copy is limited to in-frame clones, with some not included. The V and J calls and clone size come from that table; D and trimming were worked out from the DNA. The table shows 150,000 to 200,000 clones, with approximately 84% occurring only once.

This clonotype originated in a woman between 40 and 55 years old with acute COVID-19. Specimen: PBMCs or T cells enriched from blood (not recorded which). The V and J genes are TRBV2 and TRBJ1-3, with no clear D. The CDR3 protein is CASSDTSPLQTIYF. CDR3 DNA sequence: TGTGCCAGCAGTGACACGAGCCCACTTCAAACCATATATTTT.